This T cell receptor (beta chain) was retrieved from a study of PD-1 and CTLA-4 blockade in melanoma. TCRdb's copy holds only in-frame clones and misses some; the assay was immunoSEQ multiplex PCR. The sample carries 25,000 to 35,000 clones, approximately 90% recorded once. Trimming cost V 3 bases and J 2 bases; bases outside gene matches: 7. Germline V gene data show CDR1 as LGHDT and CDR2 as YNNKEL (reference sequence). CDR3 length: 15 amino acids. The sample was CD8+ T cells from peripheral blood, taken from a patient given anti-PD-1 treatment. The rearrangement joins TRBV3-1 (or the pseudogene TRBV3-2) to TRBJ2-7; 7 nucleotides line up with TRBD2. This sequence originates from a human donor with melanoma. The chain's CDR3 is CASSQIRDYAYEQYF. CDR3 bases: TGTGCCAGCAGCCAGATCCGGGACTACGCCTACGAGCAGTACTTC.